This TCR beta chain was sequenced in a study of cytomegalovirus exposure and HLA in healthy donors. This CDR3 region has 16 residues. In germline, CDR1 is SGHTA, CDR2 FQGNSA. V lost 1 base and J lost 8; bases outside the gene matches: 11. 60 Vbeta and 13 Jbeta primers were used in PCR. The assay was immunoSEQ multiplex PCR, and TCRdb's table has in-frame clones only and misses some. The repertoire holds under 200,000 clones, with around 76% as singletons. J is TRBJ1-2 and V is TRBV7-2; 9 bases fit TRBD1. The specimen was PBMCs. The sequence was collected from a woman in her 30s in good health and CMV-seropositive. CDR3 sequence reads: CASSLGTGARASGYTF. For the CDR3, the DNA is TGTGCCAGCAGCTTAGGGACAGGGGCCCGGGCTTCCGGCTACACCTTC.